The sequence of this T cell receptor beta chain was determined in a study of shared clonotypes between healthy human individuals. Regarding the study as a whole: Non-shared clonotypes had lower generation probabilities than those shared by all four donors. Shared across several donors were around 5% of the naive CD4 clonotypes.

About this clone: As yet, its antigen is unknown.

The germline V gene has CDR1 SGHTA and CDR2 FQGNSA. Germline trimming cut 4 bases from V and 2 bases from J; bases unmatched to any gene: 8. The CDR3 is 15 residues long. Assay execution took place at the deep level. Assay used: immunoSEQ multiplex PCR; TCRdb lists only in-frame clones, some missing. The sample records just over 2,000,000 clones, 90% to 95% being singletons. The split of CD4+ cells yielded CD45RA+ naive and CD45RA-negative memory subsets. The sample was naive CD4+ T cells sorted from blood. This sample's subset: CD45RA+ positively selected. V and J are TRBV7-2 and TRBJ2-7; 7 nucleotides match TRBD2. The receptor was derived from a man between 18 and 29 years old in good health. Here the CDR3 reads CASSSQAGSPYEQYF. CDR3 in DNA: TGTGCCAGCAGCTCACAAGCGGGGAGCCCCTACGAGCAGTACTTC.